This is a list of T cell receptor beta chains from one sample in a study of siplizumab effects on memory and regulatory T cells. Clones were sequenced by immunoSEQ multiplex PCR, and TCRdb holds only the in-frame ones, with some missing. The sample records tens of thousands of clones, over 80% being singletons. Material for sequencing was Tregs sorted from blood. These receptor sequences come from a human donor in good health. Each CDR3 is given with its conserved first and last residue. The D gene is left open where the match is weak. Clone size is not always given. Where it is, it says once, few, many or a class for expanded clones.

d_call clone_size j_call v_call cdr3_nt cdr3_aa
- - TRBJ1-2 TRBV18 TGTGCCAGCTCACCTAGTGGGGCAGGTTACTATGGCTACACCTTC CASSPSGAGYYGYTF
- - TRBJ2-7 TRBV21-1 TGTGCCAGCAATGGCAGAGGACTAGCCCCTTCCTACGAGCAGTACTTC CASNGRGLAPSYEQYF
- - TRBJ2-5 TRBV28 TGTGCCAGCAGTTTAGGAGGGCCCCAAGAGACCCAGTACTTC CASSLGGPQETQYF
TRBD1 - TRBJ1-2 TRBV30 TGTGCCTGGAGTCGGGGAGGGGGCGTTGTAAACTATGGCTACACCTTC CAWSRGGGVVNYGYTF
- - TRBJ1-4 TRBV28 TGTGCCAGCAGTCTGATTGATTTAGCAACTAATGAAAAACTGTTTTTT CASSLIDLATNEKLFF
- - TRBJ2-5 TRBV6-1 TGTGCCAGCCCCCGTTGGGAGACCCAGTACTTC CASPRWETQYF
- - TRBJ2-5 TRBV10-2 TGCGCCAGCAGTGGAAGAGGACGGAACCAAGAGACCCAGTACTTC CASSGRGRNQETQYF
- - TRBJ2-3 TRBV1 TGCACCAGCAGCCTTCGACAGGGGGCCTCAGATACGCAGTATTTT CTSSLRQGASDTQYF
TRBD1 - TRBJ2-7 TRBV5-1 TGCGCCAGCAGGACGAGGACAGGGGGGTCCTACGAGCAGTACTTC CASRTRTGGSYEQYF
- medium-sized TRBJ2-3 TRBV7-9 TGTGCCAGCAGCCCCCTATTTAGCACAGATACGCAGTATTTT CASSPLFSTDTQYF
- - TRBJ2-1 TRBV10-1 TGCGCCAGCAGTGGGGACGGACCGGAGCAGTTCTTC CASSGDGPEQFF
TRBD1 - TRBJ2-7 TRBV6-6 TGTGCCAGCAGTTTACAGGGGTCCGGCGAGCAGTACTTC CASSLQGSGEQYF
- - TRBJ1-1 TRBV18 TGTGCCAGCTTCCCAAGTGGGGGCACTGAAGCTTTCTTT CASFPSGGTEAFF
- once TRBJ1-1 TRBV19 TGTGCCAGTAGTACTTGGACTGGCGATGCTTTCTTT CASSTWTGDAFF
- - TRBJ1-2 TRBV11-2 TGTGCCAGCAGCTCCGGGGCCACCCGGAGTGGCTACACCTTC CASSSGATRSGYTF
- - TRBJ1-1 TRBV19 TGTGCCAGTAGTATATTCAGACAGAACACTGAAGCTTTCTTT CASSIFRQNTEAFF
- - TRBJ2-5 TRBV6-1 TGTGCCAGCAGTGACCACGCCGGAGAGACCCAGTACTTC CASSDHAGETQYF
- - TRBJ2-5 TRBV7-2 TGTGCCAGCAGCCCTAGGTCCGAGACCCAGTACTTC CASSPRSETQYF
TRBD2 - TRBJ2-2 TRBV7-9 TGTGCCAGCAGCCTAGCGGCCGGGGAGCTGTTTTTT CASSLAAGELFF
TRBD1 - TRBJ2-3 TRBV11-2 TGTGCCAGCAGCTTAGGACAGGGTGGGGGCACAGATACGCAGTATTTT CASSLGQGGGTDTQYF
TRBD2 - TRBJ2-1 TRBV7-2 TGTGCCAGCAGCTTAGCCCCAGCGGGGTACAATGAGCAGTTCTTC CASSLAPAGYNEQFF
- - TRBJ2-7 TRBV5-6 TGTGCCAGCAGCTTCCTTTTAGGGGGGAAGGAAGGGCAGTACTTC CASSFLLGGKEGQYF
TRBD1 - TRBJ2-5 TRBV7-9 TGTGCCAGCAGCTTAGTGGGACAGAACCAAGAGACCCAGTACTTC CASSLVGQNQETQYF
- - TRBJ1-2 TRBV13 TGTGCCAGCAGCTTAGATGGGAAGGGTGGCTACACCTTC CASSLDGKGGYTF
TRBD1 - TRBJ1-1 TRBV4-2 TGTGCCAGCAGCCAAAGAGGGACAGGGGGCGTGGACACTGAAGCTTTCTTT CASSQRGTGGVDTEAFF
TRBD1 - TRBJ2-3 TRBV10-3 TGTGCCATCAAAACAGGGGTGGCAGATACGCAGTATTTT CAIKTGVADTQYF
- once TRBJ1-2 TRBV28 TGTGCCAGCAGAACGGTAAACTATGGCTACACCTTC CASRTVNYGYTF
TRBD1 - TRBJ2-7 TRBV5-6 TGTGCCAGCAGCCTGGGGGGACAGGGGGATAGGTACGAGCAGTACTTC CASSLGGQGDRYEQYF
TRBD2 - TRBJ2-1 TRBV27 TGTGCCAGCAGTATTCTGGCGGGGGGGCCCCATGAGCAGTTCTTC CASSILAGGPHEQFF
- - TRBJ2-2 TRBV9 TGTGCCAGCAGCGCGGGGTTGGGGACAGCGGGAACCGGGGAGCTGTTTTTT CASSAGLGTAGTGELFF
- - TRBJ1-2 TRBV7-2 TGTGCCAGCAGTGACCAGGGGAAAGGGGATGGCTACACCTTC CASSDQGKGDGYTF
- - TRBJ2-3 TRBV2 TGTGCCAGCAGGCGGGCCCTAGTAAGCACAGATACGCAGTATTTT CASRRALVSTDTQYF
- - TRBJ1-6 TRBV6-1 TGTGCCAGCGGACGGTCCCAGGGTAATTCACCCCTCCACTTT CASGRSQGNSPLHF
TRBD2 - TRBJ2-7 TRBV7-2 TGTGCCAGCAGCTTCGTTAGCGGGGGGCCCGCGGAGGTATACGAGCAGTACTTC CASSFVSGGPAEVYEQYF
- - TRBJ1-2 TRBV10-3 TGTGCCATCAGTGTAGGACAGCGCTATGGCTACACCTTC CAISVGQRYGYTF
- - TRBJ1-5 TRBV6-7 TGTGCCAGCAGTTATCGGGACTCCCCTACAAGGGGAAATCAGCCCCAGCATTTT CASSYRDSPTRGNQPQHF
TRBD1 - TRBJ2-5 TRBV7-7 TGTGCCAGCGGTAGGGGGCCCCCCCAAGAGACCCAGTACTTC CASGRGPPQETQYF
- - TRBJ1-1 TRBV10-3 TGTGCCATCAGTGAGTCGCCCTCCCGGGGTGCTTTCTTT CAISESPSRGAFF
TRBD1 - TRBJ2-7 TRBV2 TGTGCCAGCGGAAAGGACAGGCCCGAGCAGTACTTC CASGKDRPEQYF
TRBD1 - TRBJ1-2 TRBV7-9 TGTGCCAGCAGCTTACCGACCACAGGGGGGCTCCGGAATGGCTACACCTTC CASSLPTTGGLRNGYTF
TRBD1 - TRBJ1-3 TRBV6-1 TGTGCCAGCTCCGACAGGGGAAGGGGAAACACCATATATTTT CASSDRGRGNTIYF
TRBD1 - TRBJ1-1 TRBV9 TGTGCCAGGCCACACCCCCCACCCGGGACAGGGGCGAAGAACACTGAAGCTTTCTTT CARPHPPPGTGAKNTEAFF
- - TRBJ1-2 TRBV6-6 TGTGCCAGCAGTTACCTTCCGGGGGCCTATGGCTACACCTTC CASSYLPGAYGYTF
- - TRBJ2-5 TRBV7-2 TGTGCCAGCAGCTTAATTGGAACAGGACAGCAGTACTTC CASSLIGTGQQYF
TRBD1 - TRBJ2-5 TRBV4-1 TGCGCCAGCAGCCACCCTGGGACAGGGGTAGAGACCCAGTACTTC CASSHPGTGVETQYF
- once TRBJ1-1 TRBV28 TGTGCCACCGGGGGGAGGAGAATGCTGACTGAAGCTTTCTTT CATGGRRMLTEAFF